One sample yielded the 19 T cell receptor beta chains listed below, sequenced in a study of cytomegalovirus exposure and HLA in healthy donors (dated by TCRdb to the late 2010s). The method behind the library was the immunoSEQ multiplex PCR assay. A mixture of 60 forward primers for TCR Vbeta segments and 13 reverse primers for TCR Jbeta segments was used in the multiplex PCR. TCRdb stores this immuneACCESS table with in-frame sequences only. Part of the clones is absent; in the studies checked, under half of the shortfall reflects unresolved V genes, and no reason is known for the rest. The sample table contains about 270,000 clones; only one count was recorded for roughly 70% of them. Under 3% of the sample goes to the ten largest clones. The sequenced sample consisted of PBMCs. Source of these receptors: a female donor in good health and CMV-seronegative.

This clone was counted a few times. The V and J genes are TRBV12-2 and TRBJ2-5; the DNA was not used to check the table's D call, TRBD2. TRBV12-2 is a pseudogene segment. The CDR3 runs 17 residues. CDR3 loop: CASRPWGTAGSGETQYF. The CDR3 DNA sequence: TGTGCAAGTCGCCCCTGGGGCACAGCGGGGAGCGGAGAGACCCAGTACTTC.

The rearrangement joins TRBV27 to TRBJ2-7, with 9 bases fitting TRBD1. V lost 5 bases to trimming and J lost 5 bases; unmatched junction nucleotides: 4. Looked up from germline, CDR1 is MNHEY and CDR2 is SMNVEV (reference sequence). This CDR3 has 13 residues. DNA of the CDR3: TGTGCCAGCAGTCCTCGGACAGGGGACGAGCAGTACTTC. Its protein product is CASSPRTGDEQYF.

This clone turned up a few times. This chain joins TRBV7-9 and TRBJ1-2; no clear D. The CDR3 is made up of 14 amino acids. Trimming stripped 1 base from V and 3 bases from J, with 9 bases between. Germline CDR1 and CDR2: SEHNR and FQNEAQ (reference sequence). CDR3: CASSLGEVHYGYTF. CDR3 coding DNA: TGTGCCAGCAGCTTAGGTGAGGTCCACTATGGCTACACCTTC.

The gene calls are TRBV9 and TRBJ1-1, with 7 bases matching TRBD1. Unmatched junction bases numbered 5, after V lost 3 bases and J lost 6 bases. Germline loops: CDR1 SGDLS, CDR2 YYNGEE. The CDR3 is made up of 13 amino acids. DNA of the CDR3: TGTGCCAGCAGCGATCGACAGGGATCTGAAGCTTTCTTT. It codes for CASSDRQGSEAFF.

This clone was detected a few times. The genes are TRBV28 and TRBJ2-7, with 11 bases aligning to TRBD2. The CDR3 sequence is 20 residues long. The junction had 14 bases not matched to a gene; V was cut back by 1 base and J by 0 bases. The germline gives CDR1 MDHEN, CDR2 SYDVKM. Here the CDR3 DNA reads TGTGCCAGCAGTTTATTCTCTGGTCTAGCGGGAGGATCACCCTCCTACGAGCAGTACTTC. Translating it yields CASSLFSGLAGGSPSYEQYF.

The chain combines TRBV5-1 with TRBJ1-1, with a weak D call TRBD1 (6 bases). There are 14 residues in the CDR3. Deletions cut 4 bases from V and 4 bases from J, with 14 bases between. CDR1 is SGHRS, CDR2 YFSETQ, per germline. The CDR3 coding sequence is TGCGCCAGCAGCCTGAACAGGGTGGCCACTGAAGCTTTCTTT. This translates into CASSLNRVATEAFF.

The chain combines TRBV19 with TRBJ1-4; D is ambiguous. The CDR3 is 14 amino acids. V shed 5 bases and J shed 6 bases, with 13 bases lying between them. Germline V gives CDR1 LNHDA, CDR2 SQIVND (reference sequence). The CDR3: CASSSGRLDEKLFF. CDR3 DNA: TGTGCCAGTAGTTCGGGGAGACTGGATGAAAAACTGTTTTTT. The complete variable domain, with remaining parts taken from reference TRBV19 and TRBJ1-4, reads DGGITQSPKYLFRKEGQNVTLSCEQNLNHDAMYWYRQDPGQGLRLIYYSQIVNDFQKGDIAEGYSVSREKKESFPLTVTSAQKNPTAFYLCASSSGRLDEKLFFGSGTQLSVL.

V gene TRBV4-1 combines with J gene TRBJ2-5; the D is unclear. Deletions cut 3 bases from V and 2 bases from J, with 7 bases between. This CDR3 has 13 residues. Germline V lookup: CDR1 MGHRA, CDR2 YSYEKL. The CDR3 reads CASSQTLQETQYF. CDR3 DNA: TGCGCCAGCAGCCAGACTTTGCAAGAGACCCAGTACTTC.

The chain carries TRBV6-6 and TRBJ1-2; TRBD1 aligns across 7 bases. From germline, CDR1 is MNHNY and CDR2 SVGAGI (reference sequence). V shed 2 bases, J shed 13 bases, and the junction held 4 bases outside the gene matches. The CDR3 consists of 11 residues. This CDR3 is CASSYDRDITF. The CDR3 nucleotides are TGTGCCAGCAGTTACGACAGGGATATCACCTTC.

This clone was detected a few times. The V call is TRBV19, the J call TRBJ1-2; no clear D. Germline CDR1 LNHDA, CDR2 SQIVND (reference sequence). The V gene lost 5 bases and the J gene lost 5 bases, with 12 bases spanning the gap. CDR3 size: 13 residues. The CDR3 DNA reads TGTGCCAGTAGTTTCCGGACTGTGTATGGCTACACCTTC. The encoded protein is CASSFRTVYGYTF. Filled out from reference TRBV19 and TRBJ1-2, the complete variable domain reads DGGITQSPKYLFRKEGQNVTLSCEQNLNHDAMYWYRQDPGQGLRLIYYSQIVNDFQKGDIAEGYSVSREKKESFPLTVTSAQKNPTAFYLCASSFRTVYGYTFGSGTRLTVV.

Worth noting for this clone: The same CDR3 arises from other DNA sequences in this sample as well. The V and J genes are TRBV6-5 and TRBJ2-1, with D perhaps TRBD2 (5 bases). This CDR3 is built from 13 residues. From germline, CDR1 is MNHEY and CDR2 SVGAGI. The V end lost 6 bases, the J end lost 2 bases, and 8 bases lay between the germline ends. The CDR3 loop is CASSRGTYNEQFF. The CDR3 DNA is TGTGCCAGCAGCCGGGGAACCTACAATGAGCAGTTCTTC.

The chain joins TRBV7-9 to TRBJ2-2; 12 bases match TRBD1. Germline V gives CDR1 SEHNR, CDR2 FQNEAQ (reference sequence). CDR3 length: 19 residues. V dropped 1 base and J dropped 4; count of bases not matched to a gene: 10. In DNA form, the CDR3 reads TGTGCCAGCAGCTTAGGGGACAGGGGGCTGATTTTGCCCACCGGGGAGCTGTTTTTT. As protein: CASSLGDRGLILPTGELFF.

The rearrangement uses TRBV10-3 and TRBJ1-2; D gene uncertain. Germline loops: CDR1 ENHRY, CDR2 SYGVKD. The V and J ends lost 10 bases and 6 bases respectively, with 18 bases between them. This CDR3 comprises 13 residues. CDR3 sequence (DNA): TGTGCCACGGGCGCCGGGAAAGTGGATGGCTACACCTTC. It specifies CATGAGKVDGYTF.

The CDR3: CASSPPNIRGEQYF. CDR3 bases: TGTGCCAGCTCACCACCCAACATTCGGGGGGAGCAGTACTTC. J is TRBJ2-7 and V is TRBV18; a weak D match, TRBD2 (6 bases). This CDR3 has 14 amino acids. Germline V lookup: CDR1 KGHSH, CDR2 LQKENI. Trimming took 0 bases from V and 7 from J, leaving 13 bases between them. Full variable domain (missing parts from reference TRBV18 and TRBJ2-7): NAGVMQNPRHLVRRRGQEARLRCSPMKGHSHVYWYRQLPEEGLKFMVYLQKENIIDESGMPKERFSAEFPKEGPSILRIQQVVRGDSAAYFCASSPPNIRGEQYFGPGTRLTVT.

This sequence joins TRBV10-1 and TRBJ1-2; TRBD1 agrees at 7 bases. The CDR3 runs to 13 residues. Germline lookup yields CDR1 WNHNN and CDR2 SYGVQD (reference sequence). The J segment lost 4 bases and the V segment lost 3 bases, leaving 2 bases of the junction unmatched. Here the CDR3 DNA reads TGCGCCAGCAGTGACGGGACAGCCTATGGCTACACCTTC. It is translated as CASSDGTAYGYTF.

The V and J genes are TRBV6-1 and TRBJ2-3; D is uncertain. Germline CDR1 and CDR2: MNHNS and SASEGT. The CDR3 runs 13 residues. Trimming cost V 0 bases and J 6 bases, with 7 bases left between them. The CDR3 bases are TGTGCCAGCAGTGAAGCTATCCTGGATACGCAGTATTTT. This encodes CASSEAILDTQYF.

J is TRBJ2-1 and V is TRBV5-1, with a weak D call TRBD2 (6 bases). V lost 1 base and J lost 4, with 15 bases in between. In germline, CDR1 is SGHRS, CDR2 YFSETQ. This CDR3 contains 16 residues. Written as DNA, the CDR3 is TGCGCCAGCAGCTTGAATGCGGGGACGGATTACAATGAGCAGTTCTTC. Translation: CASSLNAGTDYNEQFF.

This clone has only a few counts. The rearrangement uses TRBV5-1 and TRBJ1-5; no clear D. The CDR3 loop spans 15 amino acids. V lost 0 bases and J lost 0, with 7 bases in between. The germline V gene encodes CDR1 SGHRS and CDR2 YFSETQ. CDR3 in DNA: TGCGCCAGCAGCTTGGCGACGGGTAGCAATCAGCCCCAGCATTTT. This codes for CASSLATGSNQPQHF.

The CDR3 is CASSPPQGAQGYTF. CDR3 bases: TGTGCCAGCAGCCCCCCTCAGGGGGCCCAAGGCTACACCTTC. The chain combines TRBV7-8 with TRBJ1-2; TRBD1 agrees at 8 bases. The CDR3 runs 14 residues. Germline-derived CDR1 and CDR2 are SGHVS and FQNEAQ. V dropped 5 bases and J dropped 8; count of bases not matched to a gene: 10.